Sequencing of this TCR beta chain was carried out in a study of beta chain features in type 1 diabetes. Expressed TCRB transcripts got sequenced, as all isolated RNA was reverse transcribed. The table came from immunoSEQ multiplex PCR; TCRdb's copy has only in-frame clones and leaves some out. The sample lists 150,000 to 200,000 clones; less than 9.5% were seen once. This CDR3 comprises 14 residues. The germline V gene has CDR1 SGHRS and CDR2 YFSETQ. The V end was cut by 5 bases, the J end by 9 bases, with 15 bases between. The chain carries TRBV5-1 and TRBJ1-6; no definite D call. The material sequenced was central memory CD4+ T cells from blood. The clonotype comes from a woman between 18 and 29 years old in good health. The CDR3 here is CASSGGRLTSPLHF. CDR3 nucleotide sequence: TGCGCCAGCAGTGGAGGACGGTTAACTTCACCCCTCCACTTT.